This TCR beta chain was sequenced for a study of regulatory T cells in long-lasting Graves disease (TCRdb year 2021). Concerning the study at large: Antithyroid drugs had been taken for less than 3 months by newly diagnosed Graves' disease patients. A total of roughly 33 samples underwent TCR sequencing: some 13 from persistent and about 20 from newly diagnosed Graves' disease patients. The study was registered as a clinical trial and conducted in China. Patients with persistent Graves' disease were compared with patients with newly diagnosed Graves' disease using TCR sequencing and RNA sequencing of peripheral blood. General study outcomes and caveats: The study examined only peripheral blood because the primary lesion, thyroid tissue, could not be accessed. Compared with newly diagnosed patients, patients with persistent Graves' disease had lower TCR Shannon entropy and fewer highly expanded clones, which suggests clonal expansion. Sequencing and analysis were restricted to the TCR beta chain. Preferential use of TRBV28, TRBJ1-2 and TRBJ2-5 was observed in persistent disease, whereas TRBV20-1 and TRBJ2-1 were favored in newly diagnosed disease. Persistent patients shared more public clonotypes among themselves (approximately 2,500) than newly diagnosed patients did (more than 950). As a limitation, the authors acknowledged that the small sample size may reduce accuracy.

The library was obtained by multiplex PCR. The sequencer was an Illumina HiSeq 4000. TCR beta libraries were built with iRepertoire HTBI primers and Arm-PCR amplification of CDR3 regions. Gel purification was performed on PCR products prior to sequencing. Processing in the source paper ran as follows. A total of around 66 TRBV and 14 TRBJ segments were identified across samples and were used for gene usage analysis of CDR3 amino acid clonotypes. Filtered high-quality paired reads were merged into contigs using COPE and FqMerger. BLAST was used to align contigs to IMGT TRBV, TRBD and TRBJ reference genes, and CDR3 was defined according to IMGT. Any clonotype with a frequency above 0.1% was counted as a highly expanded clone. Shannon entropy was used to measure repertoire diversity, and the Gini coefficient was used to measure V-J evenness. A clonotype found in more than one individual was treated as public. TCRdb cleaned the public reads at Q25 with fastp, built clones with MiXCR and kept in-frame beta chains. All rows with the same CDR3 protein become a single entry with the most common DNA and genes. In this record, the V and J calls reflect TCRdb's handling and not the investigators' own analysis. This sample lists around 320,000 distinct CDR3 sequences; 16% were detected once. The ten largest clones represent about 32% of the sample.

This sample's time point label indicates: newly diagnosed GD, antithyroid drugs for less than 3 months. For both TCR sequencing and RNA sequencing, RNA was extracted from PBMCs using TRIzol. The diagnosis of Graves' disease followed American Thyroid Association guidelines. Patients for the study were recruited at an endocrinology department in Xi'an, China. Each patient gave approximately 10 milliliters of peripheral blood, collected in an EDTA anticoagulant tube. Ficoll Paque Plus density gradient separation was used to isolate PBMCs, and no further T cell sorting was done. An Agilent 2100 Bioanalyzer and agarose gel were used to check RNA quality, and a NanoDrop 2000 was used to measure RNA concentration. The CDR3 measures 14 amino acids from cysteine to phenylalanine. Just CDR3 DNA is preserved here, 42 bases in frame from base 1. Sequences SGHTA (CDR1) and FQGNSA (CDR2) are obtained from the germline V gene. Relative to germline, V is missing 8 bases and J is missing 2 bases, with 9 bases of the junction outside any gene match.

The sample holds a few counts of this clonotype. It lacks a known antigen. No qualities accompany the bases; no much larger clone lies one base away. These data were likewise used in another study, on T cells in Graves' hyperthyroidism and ophthalmopathy. The second study's authors report: Graves' hyperthyroidism was defined as stable when no progression to ophthalmopathy occurred over 18 months of follow-up. Hyperthyroidism patients were aged 18 to 65 years and newly diagnosed, with disease duration of less than 2 months. Patients with uncontrolled infections, other autoimmune diseases, pregnancy or lactation were excluded. Diagnoses relied on clinical symptoms, serum thyroxine and TRAb, thyroid ultrasound and orbital computed tomography. A first-round RT-PCR of the TCR CDR3 used the HTBI primer set with the Qiagen OneStep RT-PCR kit. Most expanded thyroid clonotypes (frequency above 0.001) were also detected in blood, suggesting blood repertoires may reflect thyroid immune responses. A model built on a 13 V-J signature distinguished ophthalmopathy from stable hyperthyroidism, reaching 87.88% sensitivity and approximately 81% specificity in cross-validation and 80%/75% in testing. In validation, progression to ophthalmopathy was predicted by the model with 70.59% sensitivity and roughly 76% specificity, a median of about 6.4 months before onset. To identify TCR V-J signatures that set the groups apart, the researchers used a discovery cohort of 90 to 100 patients, made up of 40 to 45 with Graves' ophthalmopathy and 55 to 65 with stable Graves' hyperthyroidism. An independent validation cohort of 18 to 20 hyperthyroidism patients and 17 patients who later progressed to ophthalmopathy tested prospective prediction of ophthalmopathy. The 95 to 100 discovery patients were randomly split 7:3 into training and test sets. Thyroid tissue and blood T-cell repertoires from about six Graves' hyperthyroidism patients were also compared in the study. Once sampling was done, hyperthyroidism patients were given methimazole at a starting dose of 30 mg daily, whereas ophthalmopathy patients were given high-dose intravenous methylprednisolone. Libraries were constructed in a second round of multiplex PCR, after which size selection and purification were performed. The libraries were sequenced on an Illumina HiSeq2000 using paired-end 100 bp reads. SOAPnuke was used to process the raw data, removing reads that contained adapters or uncalled bases, had a mean Phred below 15, or lacked an exact match to the constant primer or identifier. COPE v1.2.5 was used to merge the high-quality paired reads, and each unique nucleotide sequence was defined as a clonotype. MiTCR v1.1 was used to align clonotypes to the IMGT TRBV, TRBD and TRBJ reference segments. The analysis included only V-J combinations with a frequency above 0.0001, which together covered around 99% of the repertoires. The TCS score was defined as the ratio of F50 (clonal expansion) to E x V (chaos), calculated using BLOSUM62-based TCRdist between CDR3 peptides within each V-J. Welch's t-statistics and random forest reduced around 510 V-J features to 10 to 15, which were used in a naive Bayes classifier (R e1071). Sample size was not statistically predetermined, and blinding of investigators to group allocation was not performed. TCR Vbeta CDR3 sequencing of 135 peripheral blood samples (43 ophthalmopathy, roughly 72 hyperthyroidism and approximately 17 progressor patients) is reported in the paper.

The sample here was peripheral blood mononuclear cells (PBMCs), taken at new diagnosis, from a patient treated with antithyroid drugs. The rearrangement joined TRBV7-2 to TRBJ2-7; TRBD2 agrees with 7 junctional bases. The sequence was collected from a man between 35 and 55 years old with Graves disease. Donor details come from another sample of the same person, matched by shared clones. The CDR3 reads CASRWGGSTYEQYF. The DNA sequence is TGTGCCAGCCGCTGGGGGGGGAGCACCTACGAGCAGTACTTC.